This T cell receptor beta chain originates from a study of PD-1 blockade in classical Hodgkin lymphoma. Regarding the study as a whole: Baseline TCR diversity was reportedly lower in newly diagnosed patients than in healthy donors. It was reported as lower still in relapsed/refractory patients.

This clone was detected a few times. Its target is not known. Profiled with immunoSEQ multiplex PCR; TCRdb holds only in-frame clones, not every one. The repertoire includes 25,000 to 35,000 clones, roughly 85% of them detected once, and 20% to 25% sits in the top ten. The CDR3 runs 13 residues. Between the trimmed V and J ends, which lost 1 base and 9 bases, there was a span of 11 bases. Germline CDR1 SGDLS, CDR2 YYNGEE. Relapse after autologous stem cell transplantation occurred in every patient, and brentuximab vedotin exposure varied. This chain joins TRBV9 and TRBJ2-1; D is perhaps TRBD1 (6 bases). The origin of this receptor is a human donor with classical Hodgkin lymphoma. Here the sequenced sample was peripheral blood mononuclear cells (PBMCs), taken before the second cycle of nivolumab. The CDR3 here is CASSVSRGGEQFF. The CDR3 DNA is TGTGCCAGCAGCGTATCCAGGGGCGGTGAGCAGTTCTTC. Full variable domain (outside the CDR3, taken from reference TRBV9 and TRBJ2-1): DSGVTQTPKHLITATGQRVTLRCSPRSGDLSVYWYQQSLDQGLQFLIQYYNGEERAKGNILERFSAQQFPDLHSELNLSSLELGDSALYFCASSVSRGGEQFFGPGTRLTVL.